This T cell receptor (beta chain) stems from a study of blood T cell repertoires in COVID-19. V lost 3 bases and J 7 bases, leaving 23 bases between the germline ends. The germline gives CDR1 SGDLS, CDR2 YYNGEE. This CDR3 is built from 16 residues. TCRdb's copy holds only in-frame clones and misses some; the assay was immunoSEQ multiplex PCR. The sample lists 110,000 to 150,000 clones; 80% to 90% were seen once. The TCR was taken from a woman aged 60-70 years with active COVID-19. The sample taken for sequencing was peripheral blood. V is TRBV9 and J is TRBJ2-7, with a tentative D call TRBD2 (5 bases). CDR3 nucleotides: TGTGCCAGCAGCGCCACCCCCGGGGATTATTCGAGGGAGCAGTACTTC. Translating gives CASSATPGDYSREQYF.